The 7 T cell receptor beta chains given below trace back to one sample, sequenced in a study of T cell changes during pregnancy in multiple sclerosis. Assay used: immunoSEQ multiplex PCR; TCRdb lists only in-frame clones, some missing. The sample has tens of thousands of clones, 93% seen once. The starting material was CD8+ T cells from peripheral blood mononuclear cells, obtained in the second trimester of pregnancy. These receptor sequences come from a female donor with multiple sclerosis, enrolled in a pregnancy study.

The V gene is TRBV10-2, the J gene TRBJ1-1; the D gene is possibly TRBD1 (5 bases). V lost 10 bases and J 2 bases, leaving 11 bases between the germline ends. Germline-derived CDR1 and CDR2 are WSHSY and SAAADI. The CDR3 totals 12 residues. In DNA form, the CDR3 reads TGCGCCATAACCACAGGTAACACTGAAGCTTTCTTT. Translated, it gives CAITTGNTEAFF.

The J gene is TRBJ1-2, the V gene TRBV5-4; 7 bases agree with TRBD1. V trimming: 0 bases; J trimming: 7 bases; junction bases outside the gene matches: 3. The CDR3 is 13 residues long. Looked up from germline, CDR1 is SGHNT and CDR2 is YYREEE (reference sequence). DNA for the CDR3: TGTGCCAGCAGCTTGGAACAGGGGTTTGGCTACACCTTC. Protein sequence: CASSLEQGFGYTF.

The CDR3 sequence: CASSLTSGSGNEQFF. As DNA, the CDR3 is TGCGCCAGCAGTTTGACTAGCGGGAGTGGGAATGAGCAGTTCTTC. The chain carries TRBV4-1 and TRBJ2-1, with 12 bases lining up with TRBD2. The CDR3 sequence is 15 residues long. With V trimmed by 6 bases and J by 7 bases, 7 bases remained unmatched. CDR1 and CDR2 from the germline V gene are MGHRA and YSYEKL.

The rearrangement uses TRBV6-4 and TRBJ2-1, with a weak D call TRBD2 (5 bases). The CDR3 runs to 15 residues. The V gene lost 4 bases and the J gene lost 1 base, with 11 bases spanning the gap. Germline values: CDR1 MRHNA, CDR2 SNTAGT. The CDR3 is CASSVDGNSYNEQFF. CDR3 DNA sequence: TGTGCCAGCAGTGTAGACGGGAATTCCTACAATGAGCAGTTCTTC.

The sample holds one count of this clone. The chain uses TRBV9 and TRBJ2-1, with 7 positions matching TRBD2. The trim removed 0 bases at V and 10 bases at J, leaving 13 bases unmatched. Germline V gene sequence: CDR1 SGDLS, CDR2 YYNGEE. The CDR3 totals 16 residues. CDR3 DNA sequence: TGTGCCAGCAGCGTAGCTCTTCGCGGGAGTCGCAACGAGCAGTTCTTC. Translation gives CASSVALRGSRNEQFF.

DNA of the CDR3: TGTGCCAGCAGAGGTTTGAGGGCGGGAGGGCCGAGTTACAATGAGCAGTTCTTC. Translated: CASRGLRAGGPSYNEQFF. The V call is TRBV28, the J call TRBJ2-1; TRBD2 matches at 9 bases. After removal of 6 bases from V and 4 bases from J, the junction contained 16 bases not matched to a gene. The CDR3 is made up of 18 amino acids. CDR1 and CDR2 (germline): MDHEN, SYDVKM. Filled out from reference TRBV28 and TRBJ2-1, the complete variable domain reads DVKVTQSSRYLVKRTGEKVFLECVQDMDHENMFWYRQDPGLGLRLIYFSYDVKMKEKGDIPEGYSVSREKKERFSLILESASTNQTSMYLCASRGLRAGGPSYNEQFFGPGTRLTVL.

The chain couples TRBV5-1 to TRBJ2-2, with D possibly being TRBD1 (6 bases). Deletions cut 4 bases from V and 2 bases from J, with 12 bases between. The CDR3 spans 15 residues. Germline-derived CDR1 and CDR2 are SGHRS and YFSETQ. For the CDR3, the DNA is TGCGCCAGCAGCCACACAGGGAGTAACACCGGGGAGCTGTTTTTT. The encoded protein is CASSHTGSNTGELFF.